The clone carrying this T cell receptor (beta chain) appeared once. Its antigen is still unknown. The data are from a study of blood T cells in healthy people across ages. General study findings and limits: When set beside aged donors, long-lived donors presented more naive CD4+ cells and higher diversity.

The authors ran a second PCR of roughly 6 to 12 cycles using a sample-barcoded 5' primer and a J-beta primer mix. Each CDR3 protein is one row after TCRdb ran MiXCR on the 5' RACE reads. The repertoire holds almost 550,000 distinct CDR3 sequences, with about 24% as singletons. This CDR3 is 16 amino acids long. V shed 5 bases, J shed 11 bases, and the junction held 18 bases outside the gene matches. From germline, CDR1 is SGHAT and CDR2 FQNNGV. These data also featured in a second study, about T cells of mothers and their children.

This chain uses TRBV11-2 with TRBJ2-5, with TRBD1 matching 9 bases. This TCR was sampled from a boy aged 5-17 years in good health. The sequenced material came from blood. The CDR3 protein is CASSRDPGQGGNEQYF. The CDR3 DNA reads TGTGCCAGCAGCCGTGATCCGGGACAGGGAGGCAATGAGCAGTACTTC.